One sample yielded the 14 T cell receptor beta chains listed below, sequenced in a study of shared clonotypes between healthy human individuals. Assay: immunoSEQ multiplex PCR; the TCRdb copy retains only in-frame clones and omits some. The profile shows hundreds of thousands of clones, approximately 73% of them singletons. Sequenced material: memory CD4+ T cells sorted from blood. Subset reported: CD45RA-negative fraction. The receptors come from a woman aged 30 to 39 in good health.

This sequence joins TRBV10-1 and TRBJ2-6; 7 bases fit TRBD1. The V gene's germline CDR1 is WNHNN and CDR2 SYGVQD (reference sequence). This CDR3 is built from 15 residues. V lost 7 bases and J lost 0; bases outside the gene matches: 3. This CDR3 reads CASNPGGSGANVLTF. The CDR3 DNA reads TGCGCCAGCAACCCAGGGGGCTCTGGGGCCAACGTCCTGACTTTC.

J is TRBJ2-1 and V is TRBV7-9, with TRBD1 matching 10 bases. Germline V CDR1 and CDR2: SEHNR, FQNEAQ (reference sequence). V was pared by 5 bases and J by 4 bases, with 8 bases of the junction left unmatched. The CDR3 loop spans 16 amino acids. In DNA, the CDR3 is TGTGCCAGCAGCCATATCCGGGACAGGGGATACAATGAGCAGTTCTTC. Protein sequence: CASSHIRDRGYNEQFF.

The chain combines TRBV5-1 with TRBJ2-2, with D uncertain. V was shortened by 4 bases and J by 5 bases, with 12 bases between the two germline ends. Germline loops: CDR1 SGHRS, CDR2 YFSETQ. This CDR3 region has 14 residues. The chain's CDR3 is CASSPRVGTGELFF. In nucleotides, the CDR3 is TGCGCCAGCAGCCCTCGAGTAGGTACCGGGGAGCTGTTTTTT.

This rearrangement joins TRBV7-8 to TRBJ2-1; 8 bases are a match to TRBD1. Unmatched junction bases numbered 6, after V lost 0 bases and J lost 2 bases. The germline V gene encodes CDR1 SGHVS and CDR2 FQNEAQ. CDR3 length: 17 amino acids. CDR3 DNA: TGTGCCAGCAGCTTAGCGGGTCCCAGGGGGCCCTACAATGAGCAGTTCTTC. Translation gives CASSLAGPRGPYNEQFF.

V and J are TRBV4-2 and TRBJ2-1, with D uncertain. In germline, CDR1 is LGHNA, CDR2 YNFKEQ. This CDR3 spans 12 amino acids. The V gene lost 4 bases and the J gene lost 5 bases, with 6 bases spanning the gap. CDR3 nucleotides: TGTGCCAGCAGCCGACATAACAATGAGCAGTTCTTC. It codes for CASSRHNNEQFF.

This clone was detected only a few times. The V and J genes are TRBV5-1 and TRBJ2-3, with TRBD2 identical over 11 bases. Germline V CDR1 and CDR2: SGHRS, YFSETQ. With V trimmed by 7 bases and J by 1 base, 8 bases remained unmatched. The CDR3 covers 16 residues. CDR3 nucleotide sequence: TGCGCCAGCTCTCCGATGGGACTAGCGGGCACAGATACGCAGTATTTT. Amino acids: CASSPMGLAGTDTQYF.

The V call is TRBV7-9, the J call TRBJ2-2, with D maybe TRBD2 (5 bases). The CDR3 covers 15 residues. Trimming took 3 bases from V and 4 from J, leaving 12 bases between them. CDR1 SEHNR and CDR2 FQNEAQ come from the germline V gene (reference sequence). Here the CDR3 DNA reads TGTGCCAGCAGCTTCGGGGTTCCTGGCACCGGGGAGCTGTTTTTT. Protein sequence: CASSFGVPGTGELFF.

The J gene is TRBJ1-5, the V gene TRBV7-8; D call uncertain. Per germline, CDR1 SGHVS and CDR2 FQNEAQ. Trimming cost V 0 bases and J 2 bases, with 11 bases left between them. The CDR3 loop spans 16 amino acids. Written as DNA, the CDR3 is TGTGCCAGCAGCTTAGCAACCCTCTTCGGCAATCAGCCCCAGCATTTT. Its protein is CASSLATLFGNQPQHF.

The chain uses TRBV14 and TRBJ2-3; the D call may be TRBD1 or TRBD2 (6 bases each). Between the trimmed V and J ends, which lost 2 bases and 3 bases, there was a span of 15 bases. From germline, CDR1 is SGHDN and CDR2 FVKESK. The CDR3 sequence is 16 residues long. The CDR3 nucleotides read TGTGCCAGCAGCCAATTAGGGGGGATGAGGACAGATACGCAGTATTTT. It is translated as CASSQLGGMRTDTQYF.

The CDR3 here is CASSHFRTGSVYGYTF. CDR3 bases: TGTGCCAGCAGTCATTTTAGGACAGGTTCCGTGTATGGCTACACCTTC. V and J are TRBV27 and TRBJ1-2; 7 nucleotides align to TRBD1. From germline, CDR1 is MNHEY and CDR2 SMNVEV (reference sequence). This CDR3 has 16 residues. Trimming took 5 bases from V and 5 from J; bases not matched to a gene: 14.

This clone occurred many times. The CDR3 is CASLLVGRDTLYGYTF. The CDR3 nucleotides read TGTGCCAGCCTTTTGGTGGGCCGGGACACCCTCTATGGCTACACCTTC. V is TRBV19 and J is TRBJ1-2; TRBD1 might be the D (6 bases). This CDR3 region has 16 residues. Germline V gives CDR1 LNHDA, CDR2 SQIVND (reference sequence). Trimming removed 9 bases from V and 4 bases from J, with 24 bases in between.

Only a few counts were recorded for this clone. The CDR3 loop is CASSYGGGLGDEQFF. The DNA for the CDR3 is TGTGCCAGCAGCTACGGGGGAGGGCTCGGGGATGAGCAGTTCTTC. The rearrangement links TRBV7-2 to TRBJ2-1, with 7 bases fitting TRBD2. CDR1 is SGHTA and CDR2 is FQGNSA in the germline V gene. There are 15 residues in the CDR3. After removal of 4 bases from V and 8 bases from J, the junction contained 11 bases not matched to a gene.

The rearrangement joins TRBV2 to TRBJ1-3, with D unclear. Trimming shortened V by 4 bases and J by 4 bases, and 17 bases separated the two germline ends. The CDR3 totals 16 residues. Germline values: CDR1 SNHLY, CDR2 FYNNEI. CDR3 bases: TGTGCCAGCAGTGTATTCGGGCTGCAATCCGGAAACACCATATATTTT. This encodes CASSVFGLQSGNTIYF.

CDR3 bases: TGTGCCAGCGGCCTATTCACAGATACGCAGTATTTT. Amino acid sequence: CASGLFTDTQYF. The chain joins TRBV7-2 to TRBJ2-3; no definite D call. There are 12 residues in the CDR3. Germline CDR1 SGHTA, CDR2 FQGNSA. V lost 8 bases and J lost 2, with 8 bases in between.